Detailed here is one TCR beta chain. Original analysis: Amplification of reference gene primers provided the estimated nucleated cell counts. The table came from immunoSEQ multiplex PCR; TCRdb's copy has only in-frame clones and leaves some out. V, J and clone size are taken as reported in that table, and D and trimming were inferred from the DNA itself. The sample lists about 59,000 clones; around 85% were seen once. The source of the sample is a study of blood T cell repertoires in COVID-19. Across the study: Donors in the United States, Italy and Spain gave samples during acute or convalescent COVID-19. PBMCs, B-cell-depleted T cells, or T cells were the source of the cDNA or gDNA that made up the material.

The sample consisted of peripheral blood. The sequence was collected from a human donor in a cohort sampled during active COVID-19.

The CDR3 DNA reads as TGTGCCAGCAGTCTCTCTTTGGGTCTGGAGTGGCATTTT. This codes for CASSLSLGLEWHF. This rearrangement joins TRBV6-5 to TRBJ1-5; D unresolved. Germline V lookup: CDR1 MNHEY, CDR2 SVGAGI. Trimming cost V 5 bases and J 15 bases, with 20 bases left between them. This CDR3 has 13 residues.